This is a list of T cell receptor beta chains from one sample in a study of blood T cells in healthy people across ages. TCRdb reprocessed the 5' RACE reads via MiXCR and lists one record per CDR3 protein. Among more than 450,000 distinct CDR3 sequences listed, about a quarter were seen once. These same records also appear under a second study, on T cells of mothers and their children.

Material: blood. The receptor source for this set is a boy aged 2 to 9 in good health. The CDR3 runs from the conserved cysteine through the conserved F or W. The D gene is left open where the match is weak. Not every row has a clone size; where given, it reads once, few, many or a size class.

cdr3_nt: TGTGCCAGCAGTCCCGTCGGAGCGAGGGGTGCAGATACGCAGTATTTT
cdr3_aa: CASSPVGARGADTQYF
clone_size: -
j_call: TRBJ2-3
v_call: TRBV12-3/TRBV12-4
d_call: -

cdr3_nt: TGTGCCAGCAGTGGGTGGGGGGGGGCCCCGGGCGTCGCAGATACGCAGTATTTT
cdr3_aa: CASSGWGGAPGVADTQYF
clone_size: few
j_call: TRBJ2-3
v_call: TRBV12-3/TRBV12-4
d_call: -

cdr3_nt: TGTGCCAGCAGCTCAGAATACAGGGCAACGCAGTATTTT
cdr3_aa: CASSSEYRATQYF
clone_size: few
j_call: TRBJ2-3
v_call: TRBV7-7
d_call: -

cdr3_nt: TGTGCCAGCAGTTTGGAGGGAACCTACTCTGGAAACACCATATATTTT
cdr3_aa: CASSLEGTYSGNTIYF
clone_size: few
j_call: TRBJ1-3
v_call: TRBV12-3/TRBV12-4
d_call: -

cdr3_nt: TGTGCCAGCAGCAAAGCGGGGGGGTTGGCGTTCTTC
cdr3_aa: CASSKAGGLAFF
clone_size: -
j_call: TRBJ2-5
v_call: TRBV21-1
d_call: -

cdr3_nt: TGTGCCAGCAGCTTAGTTCCAGCGGGGGCCCAAAACATTCAGTACTTC
cdr3_aa: CASSLVPAGAQNIQYF
clone_size: few
j_call: TRBJ2-4
v_call: TRBV7-8
d_call: TRBD2

cdr3_nt: TGTGCCAGCAGCTACTCGATTGGGACTAGCGGGATGAGCTCCTACAATGAGCAGTTCTTC
cdr3_aa: CASSYSIGTSGMSSYNEQFF
clone_size: -
j_call: TRBJ2-1
v_call: TRBV6-2/TRBV6-3
d_call: TRBD2

cdr3_nt: TGCAGCGTCAAAAAGCCGCTGCTCACTGAAGCTTTCTTT
cdr3_aa: CSVKKPLLTEAFF
clone_size: -
j_call: TRBJ1-1
v_call: TRBV29-1
d_call: -

cdr3_nt: TGTGCCAGCAGCTACTCAATAACTAACAGTTTCGTCTTCCAAGAGACCCAGTACTTC
cdr3_aa: CASSYSITNSFVFQETQYF
clone_size: few
j_call: TRBJ2-5
v_call: TRBV7-9
d_call: -

cdr3_nt: TGCGCCAGCCCCCTAGAACCCACCCGGGGGCAGTCCTACGAGCAGTACTTC
cdr3_aa: CASPLEPTRGQSYEQYF
clone_size: few
j_call: TRBJ2-7
v_call: TRBV5-1
d_call: -

cdr3_nt: TGTGCCAGTAGCGGGAGGGCCAGTTCGGATAATGAGCAGTTCTTC
cdr3_aa: CASSGRASSDNEQFF
clone_size: few
j_call: TRBJ2-1
v_call: TRBV10-3
d_call: TRBD2

cdr3_nt: TGTGCCAGCTCCCCCAGCAATACGGGCGCTACGCAGTATTTT
cdr3_aa: CASSPSNTGATQYF
clone_size: few
j_call: TRBJ2-3
v_call: TRBV18
d_call: -

cdr3_nt: TGCGCCAGCAGCCAAGACTTGGGGACAGGGACCGCCGAGCAGTACTTC
cdr3_aa: CASSQDLGTGTAEQYF
clone_size: few
j_call: TRBJ2-7
v_call: TRBV4-3
d_call: TRBD1

cdr3_nt: TGTGCCAGCAGAGGGCCGACAGGGGGGTCGGAAAAACTGTTTTTT
cdr3_aa: CASRGPTGGSEKLFF
clone_size: few
j_call: TRBJ1-4
v_call: TRBV2
d_call: TRBD1

cdr3_nt: TGTGCCAGCAGCCAAAGTTGGACTAGCACAGATACGCAGTATTTT
cdr3_aa: CASSQSWTSTDTQYF
clone_size: -
j_call: TRBJ2-3
v_call: TRBV4-2
d_call: -

cdr3_nt: TGTGCCAGCAGCTTAGAGGCAGAGAGTGGCTACACCTTC
cdr3_aa: CASSLEAESGYTF
clone_size: few
j_call: TRBJ1-2
v_call: TRBV11-2
d_call: -

cdr3_nt: TGTGCCAGTAGTCTCGGGCCCTCTAACTATGGCTACACCTTC
cdr3_aa: CASSLGPSNYGYTF
clone_size: -
j_call: TRBJ1-2
v_call: TRBV19
d_call: -

cdr3_nt: TGTGCCAGAAGTCAAACTTCGCGTGAGCAGTACTTC
cdr3_aa: CARSQTSREQYF
clone_size: -
j_call: TRBJ2-7
v_call: TRBV12-3/TRBV12-4
d_call: -

cdr3_nt: TGTGCCAGCAGTCCCCATACGGGGGAAGCTTTCTTT
cdr3_aa: CASSPHTGEAFF
clone_size: -
j_call: TRBJ1-1
v_call: TRBV12-3/TRBV12-4
d_call: -

cdr3_nt: TGCAGTGCTAGGCCCTACCTTGGGGCCTCAGCGGCAGATACGCAGTATTTT
cdr3_aa: CSARPYLGASAADTQYF
clone_size: few
j_call: TRBJ2-3
v_call: TRBV20-1
d_call: -

cdr3_nt: TGCGCCAGCAGCCAAGCCAGGCAGCAAGAGACCCAGTACTTC
cdr3_aa: CASSQARQQETQYF
clone_size: once
j_call: TRBJ2-5
v_call: TRBV4-3
d_call: -

cdr3_nt: TGCAGTGCTAGTGGGGGGGACTACCTTGAGGAGACCCAGTACTTC
cdr3_aa: CSASGGDYLEETQYF
clone_size: -
j_call: TRBJ2-5
v_call: TRBV20-1
d_call: TRBD2

cdr3_nt: TGTGCCACCAGCGCGATCACCGGGGAGCTGTTTTTT
cdr3_aa: CATSAITGELFF
clone_size: few
j_call: TRBJ2-2
v_call: TRBV24-1
d_call: -

cdr3_nt: TGTGCCAGCAGCCTGCGGGCTGCCGATTCCGAGCAGTACTTC
cdr3_aa: CASSLRAADSEQYF
clone_size: -
j_call: TRBJ2-7
v_call: TRBV7-9
d_call: -

cdr3_nt: TGTGCCAGCAGCCCGGAAGGTAGCGGGGCTCAAGAGACCCAGTACTTC
cdr3_aa: CASSPEGSGAQETQYF
clone_size: -
j_call: TRBJ2-5
v_call: TRBV5-4
d_call: TRBD2

cdr3_nt: TGTGCCAGCAGCTTAGAAACAGGGGGGAAGGGCTACACCTTC
cdr3_aa: CASSLETGGKGYTF
clone_size: few
j_call: TRBJ1-2
v_call: TRBV7-8
d_call: TRBD1

cdr3_nt: TGCAGTGCTATCCCGGGACAGGGGGACTACGAGCAGTACTTC
cdr3_aa: CSAIPGQGDYEQYF
clone_size: -
j_call: TRBJ2-7
v_call: TRBV20-1
d_call: TRBD1

cdr3_nt: TGTGCCAGCTCGCCAGGGCCGGGGGAGCAGTTCTTC
cdr3_aa: CASSPGPGEQFF
clone_size: many
j_call: TRBJ2-1
v_call: TRBV18
d_call: -

cdr3_nt: TGTGCCAGCAGCTTAGGAAGCAGGGTGAGCAATCAGCCCCAGCATTTT
cdr3_aa: CASSLGSRVSNQPQHF
clone_size: -
j_call: TRBJ1-5
v_call: TRBV7-2
d_call: -

cdr3_nt: TGTGCCTCCCGACAGGGACCCCAAGAGACCCAGTACTTC
cdr3_aa: CASRQGPQETQYF
clone_size: -
j_call: TRBJ2-5
v_call: TRBV30
d_call: TRBD1

cdr3_nt: TGTGCCAGCAGCTTGGATGTCCGGTCTAGCACAGATACGCAGTATTTT
cdr3_aa: CASSLDVRSSTDTQYF
clone_size: -
j_call: TRBJ2-3
v_call: TRBV5-4
d_call: -

cdr3_nt: TGTGCCAGTAGAAGAAAACTGTTTTTT
cdr3_aa: CASRRKLFF
clone_size: -
j_call: TRBJ1-4
v_call: TRBV19
d_call: -

cdr3_nt: TGCGCCAGCAGCCACGTTGCTGTCGGGACTCTTCACAATGAGCAGTTCTTC
cdr3_aa: CASSHVAVGTLHNEQFF
clone_size: -
j_call: TRBJ2-1
v_call: TRBV4-3
d_call: -

cdr3_nt: TGTGCCAGCAGCACATCGAAGGTGGCTTATTACTCTGTCAAAAACATTCAGTACTTC
cdr3_aa: CASSTSKVAYYSVKNIQYF
clone_size: once
j_call: TRBJ2-4
v_call: TRBV7-9
d_call: -

cdr3_nt: TGTGCCACCAGCAGTGGGGGTAGTGGAAACACCATATATTTT
cdr3_aa: CATSSGGSGNTIYF
clone_size: few
j_call: TRBJ1-3
v_call: TRBV15
d_call: -

cdr3_nt: TGTGCCAGCAGCCAAGTTGGAGGGGACACCGGGGAGCTGTTTTTT
cdr3_aa: CASSQVGGDTGELFF
clone_size: -
j_call: TRBJ2-2
v_call: TRBV14
d_call: -

cdr3_nt: TGTGCCAGCTCACAATACGGGGACGGGGAGCTGTTTTTT
cdr3_aa: CASSQYGDGELFF
clone_size: -
j_call: TRBJ2-2
v_call: TRBV18
d_call: -

cdr3_nt: TGCGCCAGCAGCTTATTCCAAGAGACCCAGTACTTC
cdr3_aa: CASSLFQETQYF
clone_size: many
j_call: TRBJ2-5
v_call: TRBV5-1
d_call: -